This T cell receptor beta chain was recovered during a study of post-analysis software for immune sequencing data (dated by TCRdb to between 2014 and 2016). For the wider study: The recorded disease courses included relapsing-remitting, secondary progressive and progressive-relapsing multiple sclerosis, and some patients had no subtype annotation. The multiple sclerosis patient repertoires were compared with some twelve previously published healthy control repertoires from donors aged 6 to 25 years. A subset of samples was prepared in parallel using single-end sample barcoding, then pooled and co-amplified after Illumina adapter ligation.

Libraries were built with PCR. Sequencing took place on an Illumina HiSeq 2500. To reduce PCR and sequencing biases, unique molecular identifiers were built into the TCR beta cDNA libraries. Per 1 to 10 million input T cells, roughly 500,000 cDNA molecules were obtained, such that each molecule approximated one T cell. The same protocol used for the earlier healthy control dataset was applied to prepare and sequence the patient libraries. Within a given batch, samples were prepared together, multiplexed and sequenced on the same HiSeq lane. Regarding the original processing steps: MIGEC handled the raw barcoded reads, throwing out single-read molecular identifier groups before consensus assembly and CDR3 extraction. VDJtools was used for post-analysis of the clonotype tables, and diversity was normalized by down-sampling every dataset to the size of the smallest sample. Repertoire overlap clustering matched CDR3 amino acid but not nucleotide sequences to correct batch-related cross-sample contamination. Through fastp at Q25 and MiXCR, TCRdb rebuilt clones from the public reads, retaining in-frame beta chains. Rows with a matching CDR3 protein are joined into one entry that keeps the most common DNA and genes. None of the V and J calls come from the authors' own analysis; TCRdb made them. Counted in this sample were hundreds of thousands of distinct CDR3 sequences; roughly 38% of them appeared once. Of the sample, around 15% falls within the top ten clones.

The CDR3 spans 14 residues, from the cysteine through the phenylalanine. The CDR3 DNA has 42 bases and is translated from base 1. As encoded in the germline V gene, CDR1 is KGHSH while CDR2 is LQKENI. V drops 2 bases and J drops 0 bases, leaving 8 bases in between. To demonstrate the VDJtools post-analysis software, the study profiled TCR beta repertoires from the peripheral blood of approximately twelve young patients with multiple sclerosis. The multiple sclerosis patients were children and adolescents ranging in age from about 6 to 17 years. With regard to this clonotype: It lacks a known antigen. One base away there is no much larger clone; base qualities are not given.

Broader findings and caveats from the paper: Patients showed significantly higher frequencies than controls for roughly five TRBV segments, among them TRBV5-6, TRBV5-1 and TRBV20-1. Significantly lower normalized Chao1 diversity was found in multiple sclerosis patients than in controls, suggesting substantial peripheral T-cell clonal expansion. The control group was slightly older than the multiple sclerosis patient group. Direct clustering with F measure revealed strong co-clustering of samples prepared in the same batch, which led to a batch-effect correction.

The origin of this receptor is a girl aged 5 to 17 with multiple sclerosis. Sequences were obtained from blood. This chain joins TRBV18 to TRBJ2-7; no confident D gene assignment can be made. In nucleotides, the sequence is TGTGCCAGCTCACCATATGACGGCTCCTACGAGCAGTACTTC. This gives the protein CASSPYDGSYEQYF.